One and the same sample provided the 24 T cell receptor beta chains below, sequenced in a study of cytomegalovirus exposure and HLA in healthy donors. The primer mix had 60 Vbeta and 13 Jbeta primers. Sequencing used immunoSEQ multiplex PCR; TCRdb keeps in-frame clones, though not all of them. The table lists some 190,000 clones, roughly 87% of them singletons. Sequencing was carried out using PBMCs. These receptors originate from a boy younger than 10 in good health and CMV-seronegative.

The CDR3 region has the DNA TGCGCCAGCAGATTACAGGGGTACACCGGGGAGCTGTTTTTT. Translated: CASRLQGYTGELFF. The J gene is TRBJ2-2, the V gene TRBV5-1, with 7 positions matching TRBD1. V gave up 5 bases and J gave up 3 bases; unmatched junction bases: 4. The germline V gene has CDR1 SGHRS and CDR2 YFSETQ. The CDR3 runs 14 residues.

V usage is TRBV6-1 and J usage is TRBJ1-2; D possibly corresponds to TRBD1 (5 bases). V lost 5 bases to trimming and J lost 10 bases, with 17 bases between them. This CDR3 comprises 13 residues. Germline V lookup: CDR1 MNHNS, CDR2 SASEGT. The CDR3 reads CASSRPIRGVYTF. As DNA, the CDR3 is TGTGCCAGCAGTCGACCCATCCGGGGGGTCTACACCTTC.

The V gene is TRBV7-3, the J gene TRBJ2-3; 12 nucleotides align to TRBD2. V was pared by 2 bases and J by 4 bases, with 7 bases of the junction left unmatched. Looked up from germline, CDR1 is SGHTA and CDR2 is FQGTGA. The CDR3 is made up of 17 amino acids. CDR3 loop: CASSLELAGGLADTQYF. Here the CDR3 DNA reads TGTGCCAGCAGCTTAGAGCTAGCGGGAGGGCTGGCAGATACGCAGTATTTT.

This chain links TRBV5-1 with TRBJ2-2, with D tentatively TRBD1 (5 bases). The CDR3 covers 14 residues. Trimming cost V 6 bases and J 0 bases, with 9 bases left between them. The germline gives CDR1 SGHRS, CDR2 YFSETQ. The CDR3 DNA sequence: TGCGCCAGCAACCCAGGGACGAACACCGGGGAGCTGTTTTTT. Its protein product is CASNPGTNTGELFF.

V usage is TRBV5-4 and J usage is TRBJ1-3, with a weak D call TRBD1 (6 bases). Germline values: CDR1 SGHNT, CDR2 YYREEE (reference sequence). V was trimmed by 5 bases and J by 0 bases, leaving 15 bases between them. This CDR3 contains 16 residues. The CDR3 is CASSLFTGRSGNTIYF. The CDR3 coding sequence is TGTGCCAGCAGTTTGTTCACAGGGCGCTCTGGAAACACCATATATTTT.

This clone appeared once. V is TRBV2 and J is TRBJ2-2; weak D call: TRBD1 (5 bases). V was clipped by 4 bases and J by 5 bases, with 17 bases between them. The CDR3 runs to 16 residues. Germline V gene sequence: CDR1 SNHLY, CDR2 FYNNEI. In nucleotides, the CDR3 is TGTGCCAGCAGTGTATTATGGCACAGGAGAACCGGGGAGCTGTTTTTT. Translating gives CASSVLWHRRTGELFF.

This CDR3 is CASSQGGLNEKLFF. Here the CDR3 DNA reads TGCGCCAGCAGCCAAGGGGGCCTTAATGAAAAACTGTTTTTT. J is TRBJ1-4 and V is TRBV5-1, with TRBD1 identical over 7 bases. The CDR3 totals 14 residues. Unmatched junction bases numbered 4, after V lost 4 bases and J lost 4 bases. Germline V CDR1 and CDR2: SGHRS, YFSETQ.

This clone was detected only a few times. Here the CDR3 reads CASSFSSGGSYEQYF. The CDR3 DNA reads TGTGCCAGCAGCTTTAGCAGCGGGGGCTCCTACGAGCAGTACTTC. V is TRBV7-2 and J is TRBJ2-7; 8 nucleotides agree with TRBD2. CDR1 and CDR2 from the germline V gene are SGHTA and FQGNSA. Trimming removed 3 bases from V and 0 bases from J; junction bases left unmatched: 4. The CDR3 contains 15 residues.

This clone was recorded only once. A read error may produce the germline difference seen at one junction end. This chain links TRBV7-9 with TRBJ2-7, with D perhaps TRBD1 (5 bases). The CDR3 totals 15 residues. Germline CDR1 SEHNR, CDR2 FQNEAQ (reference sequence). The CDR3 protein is CSSSPPQGWNYEQYF. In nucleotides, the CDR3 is TGTTCCAGCAGCCCCCCCCAGGGCTGGAACTACGAGCAGTACTTC.

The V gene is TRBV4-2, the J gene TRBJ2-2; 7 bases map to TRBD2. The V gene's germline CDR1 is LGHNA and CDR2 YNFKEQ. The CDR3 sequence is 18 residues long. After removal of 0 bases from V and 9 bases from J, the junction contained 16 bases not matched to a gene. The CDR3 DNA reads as TGTGCCAGCAGCCAAGAGGCCCCCCGGACTAGTATGGGCAGGGAGCTGTTTTTT. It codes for CASSQEAPRTSMGRELFF.

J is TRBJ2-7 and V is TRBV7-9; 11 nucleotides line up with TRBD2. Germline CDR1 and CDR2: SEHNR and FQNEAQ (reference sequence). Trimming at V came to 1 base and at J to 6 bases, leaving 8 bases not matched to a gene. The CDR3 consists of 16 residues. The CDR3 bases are TGTGCCAGCAGCTTAGACTTAGCGGGAGGGCATCGCGAGCAGTACTTC. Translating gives CASSLDLAGGHREQYF. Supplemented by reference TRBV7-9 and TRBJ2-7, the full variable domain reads DTGVSQNPRHKITKRGQNVTFRCDPISEHNRLYWYRQTLGQGPEFLTYFQNEAQLEKSRLLSDRFSAERPKGSFSTLEIQRTEQGDSAMYLCASSLDLAGGHREQYFGPGTRLTVT.

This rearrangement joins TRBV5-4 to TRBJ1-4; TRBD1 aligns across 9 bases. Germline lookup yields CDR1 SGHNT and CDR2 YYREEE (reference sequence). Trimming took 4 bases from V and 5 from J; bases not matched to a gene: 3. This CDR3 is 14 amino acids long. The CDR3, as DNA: TGTGCCAGCAGCGGGGACAGGGCAAATGAAAAACTGTTTTTT. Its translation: CASSGDRANEKLFF.

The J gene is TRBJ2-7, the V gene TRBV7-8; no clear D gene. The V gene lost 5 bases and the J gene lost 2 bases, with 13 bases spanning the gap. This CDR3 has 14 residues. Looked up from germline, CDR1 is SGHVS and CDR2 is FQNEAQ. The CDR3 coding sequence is TGTGCCAGCAGCGTCCACCCAGTCCCCTACGAGCAGTACTTC. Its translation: CASSVHPVPYEQYF. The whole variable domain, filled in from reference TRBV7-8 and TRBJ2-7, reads GAGVSQSPRYKVAKRGQDVALRCDPISGHVSLFWYQQALGQGPEFLTYFQNEAQLDKSGLPSDRFFAERPEGSVSTLKIQRTQQEDSAVYLCASSVHPVPYEQYFGPGTRLTVT.

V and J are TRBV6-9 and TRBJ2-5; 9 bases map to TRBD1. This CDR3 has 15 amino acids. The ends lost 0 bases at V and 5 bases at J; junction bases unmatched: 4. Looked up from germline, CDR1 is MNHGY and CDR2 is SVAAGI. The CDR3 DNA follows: TGTGCCAGCAGTTATTCAACAGGGGGCGCCGAGACCCAGTACTTC. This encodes CASSYSTGGAETQYF.

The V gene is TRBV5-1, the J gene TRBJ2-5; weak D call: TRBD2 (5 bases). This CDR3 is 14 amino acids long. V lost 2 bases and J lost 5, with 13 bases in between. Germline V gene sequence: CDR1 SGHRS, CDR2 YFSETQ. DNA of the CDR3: TGCGCCAGCAGCTTTCGGGGAACCCGGGAGACCCAGTACTTC. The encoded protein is CASSFRGTRETQYF.

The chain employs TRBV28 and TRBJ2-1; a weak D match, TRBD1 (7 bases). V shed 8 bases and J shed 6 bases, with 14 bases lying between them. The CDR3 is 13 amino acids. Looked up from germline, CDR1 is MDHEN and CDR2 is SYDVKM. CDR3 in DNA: TGTGCCAGCGACGAGGAGGGGGCCAATGAGCAGTTCTTC. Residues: CASDEEGANEQFF. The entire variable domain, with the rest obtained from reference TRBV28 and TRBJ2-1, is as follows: DVKVTQSSRYLVKRTGEKVFLECVQDMDHENMFWYRQDPGLGLRLIYFSYDVKMKEKGDIPEGYSVSREKKERFSLILESASTNQTSMYLCASDEEGANEQFFGPGTRLTVL.

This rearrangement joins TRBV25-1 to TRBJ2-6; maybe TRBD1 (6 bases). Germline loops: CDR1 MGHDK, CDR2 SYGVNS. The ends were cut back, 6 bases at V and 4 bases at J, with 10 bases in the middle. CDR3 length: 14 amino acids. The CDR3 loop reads CASRTGSGANVLTF. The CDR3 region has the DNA TGTGCCAGCAGAACAGGGTCCGGGGCCAACGTCCTGACTTTC.

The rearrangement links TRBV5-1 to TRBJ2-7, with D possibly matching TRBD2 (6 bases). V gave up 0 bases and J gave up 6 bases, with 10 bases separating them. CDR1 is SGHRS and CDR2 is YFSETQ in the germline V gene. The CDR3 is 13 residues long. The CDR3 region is CASSLGLESEQYF. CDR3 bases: TGCGCCAGCAGCTTGGGACTAGAGTCCGAGCAGTACTTC.

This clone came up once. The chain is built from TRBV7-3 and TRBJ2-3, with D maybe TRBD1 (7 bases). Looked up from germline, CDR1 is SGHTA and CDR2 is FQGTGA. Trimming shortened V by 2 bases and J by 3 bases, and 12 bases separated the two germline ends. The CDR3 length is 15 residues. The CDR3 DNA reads TGTGCCAGCAGCTTAGGACAGGCGGGAACAGATACGCAGTATTTT. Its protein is CASSLGQAGTDTQYF.

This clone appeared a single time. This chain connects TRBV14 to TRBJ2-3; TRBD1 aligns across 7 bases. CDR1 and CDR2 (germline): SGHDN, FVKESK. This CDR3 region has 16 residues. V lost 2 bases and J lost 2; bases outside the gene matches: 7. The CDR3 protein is CASSQSRQGFTDTQYF. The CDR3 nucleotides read TGTGCCAGCAGCCAATCCCGACAGGGATTCACAGATACGCAGTATTTT.

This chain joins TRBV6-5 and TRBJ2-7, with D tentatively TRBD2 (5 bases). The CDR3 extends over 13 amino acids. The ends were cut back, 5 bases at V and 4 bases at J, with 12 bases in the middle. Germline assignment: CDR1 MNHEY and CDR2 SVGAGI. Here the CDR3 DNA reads TGTGCCAGCAGTCTTACGAGCGGATACGAGCAGTACTTC. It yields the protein CASSLTSGYEQYF.

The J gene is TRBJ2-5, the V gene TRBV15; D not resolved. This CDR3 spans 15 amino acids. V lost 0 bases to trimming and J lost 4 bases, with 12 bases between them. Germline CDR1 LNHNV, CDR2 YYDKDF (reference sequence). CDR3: CATSRDSRQPETQYF. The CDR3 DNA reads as TGTGCCACCAGCAGAGATAGCCGCCAGCCAGAGACCCAGTACTTC.

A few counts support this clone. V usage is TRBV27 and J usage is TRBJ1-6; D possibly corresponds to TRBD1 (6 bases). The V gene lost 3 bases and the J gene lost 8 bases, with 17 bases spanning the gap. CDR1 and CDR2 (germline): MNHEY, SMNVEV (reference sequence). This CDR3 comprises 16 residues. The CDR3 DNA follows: TGTGCCAGCAGTTTGGGGAGACGGACAGACCATTCACCCCTCCACTTT. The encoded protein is CASSLGRRTDHSPLHF.

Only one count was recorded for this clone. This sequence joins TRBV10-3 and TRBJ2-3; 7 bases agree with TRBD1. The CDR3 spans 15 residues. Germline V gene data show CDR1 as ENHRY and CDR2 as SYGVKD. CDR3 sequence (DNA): TGTGCAACTACACTCCGGGACAGAAGCACAGATACGCAGTATTTT. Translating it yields CATTLRDRSTDTQYF.